The 30 T cell receptor beta chains listed next were all sequenced from one sample in a study of vaccination and CD4 T cells after COVID-19. Treatment meaning: approximately 9-day PBMC culture with coronavirus spike peptide pools or control peptides (ViraFEST assay). No cognate antigen is known for these TCRs. Cultured CD4+ T cells had their DNA profiled by the Oncomine TCR Beta short-read assay. In TCRdb, the PCR reads were re-called with MiXCR into one record per CDR3 protein. The data show 10,000 or so distinct CDR3 sequences, roughly 25% seen once. Specimen: CD4+ T cells from blood, cultured in vitro, collected before SARS-CoV-2 vaccination. These receptors were obtained from a human donor who received a COVID-19 vaccine.

This clonotype was counted only a few times. The V gene is TRBV28, the J gene TRBJ1-2; TRBD1 agrees at 8 bases. Germline CDR1 is MDHEN and CDR2 is SYDVKM. This CDR3 contains 18 residues. J was trimmed by 1 base and V by 6 bases; bases with no gene match: 16. The CDR3 nucleotides read TGTGCCAGCAGCGTCCCCCGGTACCGGGACAGGAATAACTATGGCTACACCTTC. It codes for CASSVPRYRDRNNYGYTF.

This clonotype was seen a handful of times. The chain employs TRBV10-2 and TRBJ2-5; D may match TRBD1 or TRBD2 (5 bases each). Germline V gene lookup returns CDR1 WSHSY and CDR2 SAAADI. The CDR3 contains 16 residues. Trimming shortened V by 3 bases and J by 1 base, and 15 bases separated the two germline ends. The CDR3 is CASSEGREIGQETQYF. CDR3 DNA: TGCGCCAGCAGTGAAGGCAGGGAGATAGGCCAAGAGACCCAGTACTTC.

This sequence joins TRBV5-6 and TRBJ2-1, with D possibly matching TRBD2 (7 bases). Trimming left V 2 bases short and J 6 bases short, with 24 bases between. Germline loops: CDR1 SGHDT, CDR2 YYEEEE. CDR3 length: 18 residues. CDR3 protein: CASSFVRHLGGAPNEQFF. In DNA, the CDR3 is TGTGCCAGCAGCTTCGTCCGGCATCTGGGGGGGGCCCCCAATGAGCAGTTCTTC. The variable domain in full, with the rest retrieved from reference TRBV5-6 and TRBJ2-1, is DAGVTQSPTHLIKTRGQQVTLRCSPKSGHDTVSWYQQALGQGPQFIFQYYEEEERQRGNFPDRFSGHQFPNYSSELNVNALLLGDSALYLCASSFVRHLGGAPNEQFFGPGTRLTVL.

This sequence joins TRBV10-2 and TRBJ2-1; D possibly uses TRBD1 or TRBD2 (6 bases each). Germline loops: CDR1 WSHSY, CDR2 SAAADI. The V end was cut by 7 bases, the J end by 0 bases, with 13 bases between. This CDR3 has 15 amino acids. In nucleotides, the CDR3 is TGCGCCAGCACGCTCGGGGGCTCCTCCTACAATGAGCAGTTCTTC. This codes for CASTLGGSSYNEQFF.

This clonotype was seen a handful of times. The rearrangement uses TRBV2 and TRBJ1-4; 7 nucleotides agree with TRBD1. This CDR3 has 13 amino acids. Per germline, CDR1 SNHLY and CDR2 FYNNEI. After removal of 5 bases from V and 8 bases from J, the junction contained 5 bases not matched to a gene. The CDR3 reads CASSYRGPEKLFF. The DNA of the CDR3 is TGTGCCAGCAGTTACAGGGGTCCGGAAAAACTGTTTTTT.

V and J are TRBV2 and TRBJ2-5, with 7 nucleotides matching TRBD2. CDR1 and CDR2 from the germline V gene are SNHLY and FYNNEI. The CDR3 consists of 17 residues. V trimming: 2 bases; J trimming: 6 bases; junction bases outside the gene matches: 15. The CDR3 region is CASSELPSGAIRKTQYF. The CDR3 DNA reads as TGTGCCAGCAGTGAACTCCCGAGCGGGGCTATACGAAAGACCCAGTACTTC.

This chain connects TRBV5-1 to TRBJ2-5; D uncertain. V gave up 0 bases and J gave up 5 bases, with 8 bases separating them. This CDR3 contains 13 residues. Germline CDR1 SGHRS, CDR2 YFSETQ. The CDR3 DNA follows: TGCGCCAGCAGCTTGGGAATCAGGGAGACCCAGTACTTC. Amino acid sequence: CASSLGIRETQYF.

This clonotype came up a few times. The CDR3 coding sequence is TGTGCCAGCAGTAACCCTCGGGGAGAACAAGAGACCCAGTACTTC. This encodes CASSNPRGEQETQYF. The chain couples TRBV6-1 to TRBJ2-5; maybe TRBD2 (5 bases). V lost 5 bases, J lost 2 bases, and 15 bases lay in between. CDR1 and CDR2 from the germline V gene are MNHNS and SASEGT. This CDR3 has 15 amino acids.

The chain combines TRBV7-3 with TRBJ1-3, with D maybe TRBD1 (6 bases). Per germline, CDR1 SGHTA and CDR2 FQGTGA. Trimming pared 2 bases from V and 4 bases from J, leaving 9 bases between. CDR3 length equals 14 residues. The CDR3 is CASSLFGQGNTIYF. DNA for the CDR3: TGTGCCAGCAGCTTATTTGGACAGGGAAACACCATATATTTT.

J is TRBJ1-5 and V is TRBV7-2; D is uncertain. Deletions cut 4 bases from V and 4 bases from J, with 5 bases between. The germline CDR1 and CDR2 sequences are SGHTA and FQGNSA. This CDR3 is built from 12 residues. The CDR3 spells CASSSLNQPQHF. As DNA, the CDR3 is TGTGCCAGCAGCTCCCTTAATCAGCCCCAGCATTTT.

The chain links TRBV27 to TRBJ1-6; TRBD1 agrees at 7 bases. Trimming at V came to 3 bases and at J to 11 bases, leaving 13 bases not matched to a gene. There are 16 residues in the CDR3. CDR1 and CDR2 from the germline V gene are MNHEY and SMNVEV (reference sequence). CDR3 region: CASSLKGTVRLTPLHF. The CDR3 DNA sequence: TGTGCCAGCAGTTTGAAGGGGACAGTTAGGCTGACACCCCTCCACTTT.

This clonotype was detected once. The chain links TRBV7-9 to TRBJ2-1; 10 nucleotides match TRBD2. The germline gives CDR1 SEHNR, CDR2 FQNEAQ (reference sequence). After removal of 6 bases from V and 4 bases from J, the junction contained 3 bases not matched to a gene. This CDR3 is 14 amino acids long. CDR3 loop: CASRPSGGYNEQFF. The CDR3, as DNA: TGTGCCAGCAGGCCTAGCGGGGGTTACAATGAGCAGTTCTTC.

This chain uses TRBV20-1 with TRBJ2-5; maybe TRBD1 (6 bases). Germline-derived CDR1 and CDR2 are DFQATT and SNEGSKA (reference sequence). The CDR3 covers 12 residues. The germline V and J ends were trimmed by 6 bases and 5 bases, with 13 bases remaining between them. In DNA, the CDR3 is TGCAGTGCAAACCAGGGGCGGGAGACCCAGTACTTC. Translation gives CSANQGRETQYF.

The V gene is TRBV6-1, the J gene TRBJ2-7; D gene uncertain. The germline gives CDR1 MNHNS, CDR2 SASEGT. V lost 6 bases and J lost 1, with 13 bases in between. This CDR3 is 14 amino acids long. The CDR3 here is CASRGTESSYEQYF. CDR3 bases: TGTGCCAGCAGGGGCACAGAGTCTTCCTACGAGCAGTACTTC.

The rearrangement links TRBV19 to TRBJ2-7; maybe TRBD1 (6 bases). V lost 4 bases and J 5 bases, leaving 12 bases between the germline ends. The CDR3 extends over 13 amino acids. Per the germline V gene, CDR1 is LNHDA and CDR2 is SQIVND (reference sequence). CDR3 DNA sequence: TGTGCCAGTAGTACAGGGGCCTACGACGAGCAGTACTTC. As protein: CASSTGAYDEQYF.

This clonotype was observed a few times. The rearrangement uses TRBV7-8 and TRBJ1-5, with D possibly being TRBD1 (6 bases). The CDR3 consists of 15 residues. V was trimmed by 5 bases and J by 0 bases, leaving 11 bases between them. Germline assignment: CDR1 SGHVS and CDR2 FQNEAQ. CDR3 DNA: TGTGCCAGCAGCAGCACAGGGAGTAGCAATCAGCCCCAGCATTTT. Amino acids: CASSSTGSSNQPQHF.

The rearrangement links TRBV10-2 to TRBJ1-5; 7 bases are a match to TRBD1. The CDR3 contains 13 residues. The J segment lost 4 bases and the V segment lost 6 bases, leaving 3 bases of the junction unmatched. From germline, CDR1 is WSHSY and CDR2 SAAADI. The CDR3 protein is CASRDRANQPQHF. For the CDR3, the DNA is TGCGCCAGCAGAGACAGGGCGAATCAGCCCCAGCATTTT.

This clonotype is classed as medium-sized. The chain employs TRBV6-1 and TRBJ1-5, with 7 bases identical to TRBD1. This CDR3 contains 14 residues. Germline trimming cut 5 bases from V and 4 bases from J; bases unmatched to any gene: 5. Germline CDR1 MNHNS, CDR2 SASEGT. This CDR3 reads CASSKQGLNQPQHF. The CDR3 nucleotides are TGTGCCAGCAGTAAACAGGGGTTAAATCAGCCCCAGCATTTT.

V is TRBV6-2 or TRBV6-3 and J is TRBJ1-1, with 8 bases fitting TRBD1. The CDR3 length is 17 residues. V shed 6 bases, J shed 1 base, and the junction held 13 bases outside the gene matches. The germline gives CDR1 MNHEY, CDR2 SVGEGT. CDR3 sequence reads: CASSHDRGGIGNTEAFF. Written as DNA, the CDR3 is TGTGCCAGCAGCCATGACAGGGGCGGCATAGGGAACACTGAAGCTTTCTTT.

The chain is built from TRBV29-1 and TRBJ1-2; weak D call: TRBD1 (6 bases). The V end was cut by 2 bases, the J end by 2 bases, with 12 bases between. The CDR3 runs to 14 residues. Germline-derived CDR1 and CDR2 are SQVTM and ANQGSEA. The CDR3 reads CSVERTDANYGYTF. Here the CDR3 DNA reads TGCAGCGTTGAAAGGACAGACGCCAACTATGGCTACACCTTC.

This sequence joins TRBV7-2 and TRBJ2-1; 13 bases map to TRBD2. CDR1 is SGHTA and CDR2 is FQGNSA in the germline V gene. The CDR3 spans 15 residues. Losses at the gene ends were 4 bases for V and 5 bases for J; bases not matched to a gene: 2. The CDR3 DNA reads TGTGCCAGCAGCTCACTAGCGGGGGGGGACAATGAGCAGTTCTTC. Amino acid sequence: CASSSLAGGDNEQFF. The entire variable domain, with the rest obtained from reference TRBV7-2 and TRBJ2-1, is as follows: GAGVSQSPSNKVTEKGKDVELRCDPISGHTALYWYRQSLGQGLEFLIYFQGNSAPDKSGLPSDRFSAERTGGSVSTLTIQRTQQEDSAVYLCASSSLAGGDNEQFFGPGTRLTVL.

In this sample, this clonotype turned up a few times. The CDR3 sequence: CAWEGTGRNTIYF. In DNA form, the CDR3 reads TGTGCCTGGGAAGGGACAGGTCGAAACACCATATATTTT. The rearrangement uses TRBV30 and TRBJ1-3, with 8 bases matching TRBD1. Germline CDR1 and CDR2: GTSNPN and SVGIG (reference sequence). The ends lost 5 bases at V and 5 bases at J; junction bases unmatched: 5. The CDR3 consists of 13 residues.

The sample holds a few counts of this clonotype. The chain carries TRBV7-9 and TRBJ1-2; perhaps TRBD1 as D (5 bases). With 5 bases removed from V and 4 bases from J, the gap between germline ends came to 11 bases. CDR1 SEHNR and CDR2 FQNEAQ come from the germline V gene (reference sequence). The CDR3 runs to 13 residues. CDR3 DNA: TGTGCCAGCAGCCCTCCAGGGCTCTATGGCTACACCTTC. Encoded protein: CASSPPGLYGYTF.

This rearrangement joins TRBV7-9 to TRBJ1-5; D is ambiguous. From germline, CDR1 is SEHNR and CDR2 FQNEAQ (reference sequence). The CDR3 covers 18 residues. V lost 5 bases, J lost 2 bases, and 22 bases lay in between. The CDR3 DNA is TGTGCCAGCAGCCGAAGTCGCCCCGGATATATAGGCAATCAGCCCCAGCATTTT. It codes for CASSRSRPGYIGNQPQHF.

The rearrangement joins TRBV24-1 to TRBJ2-5, with 13 bases aligning to TRBD2. V dropped 4 bases and J dropped 5; count of bases not matched to a gene: 9. CDR1 KGHDR and CDR2 SFDVKD come from the germline V gene. This CDR3 has 17 residues. As DNA, the CDR3 is TGTGCCACCAGTGAGCCAACTAGCGGGGGGGCTTCTGAGACCCAGTACTTC. Amino acids: CATSEPTSGGASETQYF.

The CDR3 spells CASSLGGQGMGETQYF. In DNA, the CDR3 is TGTGCCAGCAGCCTAGGGGGACAGGGGATGGGGGAGACCCAGTACTTC. J is TRBJ2-5 and V is TRBV5-6, with 10 bases that match TRBD1. The CDR3 is 16 residues long. Trimming removed 4 bases from V and 5 bases from J; junction bases left unmatched: 11. Per the germline V gene, CDR1 is SGHDT and CDR2 is YYEEEE. The full variable domain, completed using reference TRBV5-6 and TRBJ2-5, is DAGVTQSPTHLIKTRGQQVTLRCSPKSGHDTVSWYQQALGQGPQFIFQYYEEEERQRGNFPDRFSGHQFPNYSSELNVNALLLGDSALYLCASSLGGQGMGETQYFGPGTRLLVL.

The chain uses TRBV3-1 and TRBJ2-6; no clear D. Germline V gene sequence: CDR1 LGHDT, CDR2 YNNKEL (reference sequence). Trimming took off 0 bases at V and 0 bases at J, with 3 bases between the two ends. This CDR3 is 15 amino acids long. The CDR3 loop is CASSQDTSGANVLTF. The CDR3 DNA sequence: TGTGCCAGCAGCCAAGACACCTCTGGGGCCAACGTCCTGACTTTC.

This chain connects TRBV20-1 to TRBJ1-5, with D unclear. Trimming cost V 3 bases and J 9 bases, with 9 bases left between them. The CDR3 runs to 11 residues. Germline loops: CDR1 DFQATT, CDR2 SNEGSKA (reference sequence). The DNA of the CDR3 is TGCAGTGCTAGTCCCCCCCTGCCCCAGCATTTT. It translates to CSASPPLPQHF.

This sequence joins TRBV6-1 and TRBJ2-3; either TRBD1 or TRBD2 may supply D (5 bases each). The germline CDR1 and CDR2 sequences are MNHNS and SASEGT. Trimming removed 8 bases from V and 1 base from J, with 19 bases in between. The CDR3 runs 16 residues. The DNA for the CDR3 is TGTGCCAGCTGGGGGACGGGGTGGTCGGGCACAGATACGCAGTATTTT. This sequence encodes CASWGTGWSGTDTQYF.

This clonotype rates as medium-sized. This chain connects TRBV24-1 to TRBJ1-2; TRBD1 matches at 7 bases. CDR1 is KGHDR, CDR2 SFDVKD, per germline. V dropped 4 bases and J dropped 8; count of bases not matched to a gene: 15. The CDR3 has 16 residues. CDR3 residues: CATSEPRGGLPLGYTF. In DNA, the CDR3 is TGTGCCACCAGTGAGCCTCGAGGGGGCCTTCCCTTAGGCTACACCTTC.